This T cell receptor (beta chain) is drawn from a study of cytomegalovirus exposure and HLA in healthy donors. As to this clone: The target antigen is unknown.

Researchers ran the PCR with 60 Vbeta and 13 Jbeta primers. Generated by immunoSEQ multiplex PCR, the TCRdb table keeps only in-frame clones and is missing some. The data show around 67,000 clones, about 60% seen once. Germline V gene sequence: CDR1 MNHEY, CDR2 SVGAGI. The CDR3 covers 13 residues. V lost 6 bases and J 4 bases, leaving 11 bases between the germline ends. Overall study findings and caveats: Reportedly, fewer N-insertions than the approximately 700-donor mean appeared in an Asian-associated ancestry cluster in a later analysis.

The genes are TRBV6-5 and TRBJ2-3; perhaps TRBD1 as D (5 bases). This receptor was identified in a woman aged 45 to 65 in good health and CMV-seronegative. The sequenced sample consisted of PBMCs. CDR3 nucleotides: TGTGCCAGCAGGCAGGGATCCCCAGATACGCAGTATTTT. Encoded protein: CASRQGSPDTQYF.